The 5 T cell receptor beta chains below were found in one sample sequenced in a study of blood T cell repertoires in COVID-19. The method was immunoSEQ multiplex PCR; TCRdb's version includes in-frame clones alone and lacks a portion of them. The sample lists 69,000 or so clones, around 90% occurring once. The sample taken for sequencing was peripheral blood. The receptors here all came from a man aged 45-65 years with acute or convalescent COVID-19.

The V call is TRBV24-1, the J call TRBJ1-6; TRBD1 aligns across 7 bases. The CDR3 spans 16 residues. Germline V gene sequence: CDR1 KGHDR, CDR2 SFDVKD. Losses at the gene ends were 2 bases for V and 10 bases for J; bases not matched to a gene: 10. In nucleotides, the CDR3 is TGTGCCACCAGTGATTCAAAACAGGGGCGGGGATCACCCCTCCACTTT. Translation gives CATSDSKQGRGSPLHF.

This chain joins TRBV14 and TRBJ1-2, with D hard to call. Between the trimmed V and J ends, which lost 0 bases and 8 bases, there was a span of 13 bases. From germline, CDR1 is SGHDN and CDR2 FVKESK. CDR3 length: 14 residues. CDR3 protein: CASSQESPLRGYTF. Written as DNA, the CDR3 is TGTGCCAGCAGCCAAGAGAGCCCATTGCGGGGCTACACCTTC. Full variable domain (missing parts from reference TRBV14 and TRBJ1-2): EAGVTQFPSHSVIEKGQTVTLRCDPISGHDNLYWYRRVMGKEIKFLLHFVKESKQDESGMPNNRFLAERTGGTYSTLKVQPAELEDSGVYFCASSQESPLRGYTFGSGTRLTVV.

This clone was detected only once. The CDR3, as DNA: TGTGCCAGCAGTGAAGAGGGGACAGAGGCTAACTATGGCTACACCTTC. This translates into CASSEEGTEANYGYTF. The chain has TRBV6-1 and TRBJ1-2; 7 nucleotides agree with TRBD1. Trimming at V came to 1 base and at J to 0 bases, leaving 5 bases not matched to a gene. The CDR3 is 16 residues long. Germline V CDR1 and CDR2: MNHNS, SASEGT.

The gene calls are TRBV3-1 (or the pseudogene TRBV3-2) and TRBJ2-7; 11 bases map to TRBD2. Germline CDR1 is LGHDT and CDR2 is YNNKEL (reference sequence). The V segment lost 0 bases and the J segment 5 bases; nucleotides outside the gene matches: 12. The CDR3 contains 18 residues. CDR3: CASSQDVPSGRLGDEQYF. The CDR3 DNA reads TGTGCCAGCAGCCAAGATGTGCCTAGCGGGAGGCTCGGCGACGAGCAGTACTTC.

This chain links TRBV5-1 with TRBJ1-2, with TRBD1 identical over 11 bases. Germline lookup yields CDR1 SGHRS and CDR2 YFSETQ. This CDR3 region has 15 residues. The junction had 6 bases not matched to a gene; V was cut back by 4 bases and J by 4 bases. In DNA, the CDR3 is TGCGCCAGCAGCCCGGACAGGGGGCAGGTCTATGGCTACACCTTC. It specifies CASSPDRGQVYGYTF.